Shown below are 9 T cell receptor beta chains from a single sample sequenced in a study of cytomegalovirus exposure and HLA in healthy donors. PCR was performed using 60 Vbeta and 13 Jbeta primers. Here immunoSEQ multiplex PCR was the method, and the copy in TCRdb shows in-frame clones only, minus some. The table shows roughly 180,000 clones, with 70% to 90% occurring only once. Sequenced material: PBMCs. The origin of the receptors is a woman in her late teens or twenties in good health and CMV-seronegative.

This chain connects TRBV4-1 to TRBJ2-7, with a tentative D call TRBD2 (6 bases). This CDR3 region has 17 residues. The germline V and J ends were trimmed by 0 bases and 2 bases, with 17 bases remaining between them. Per the germline V gene, CDR1 is MGHRA and CDR2 is YSYEKL. CDR3 nucleotides: TGCGCCAGCAGCCAAGAACCCGGGACTCCGAGCCCCTACGAGCAGTACTTC. Amino acid sequence: CASSQEPGTPSPYEQYF.

The rearrangement uses TRBV6-1 and TRBJ1-4; D perhaps matches TRBD1 (5 bases). The V gene lost 1 base and the J gene lost 2 bases, with 8 bases spanning the gap. CDR1 and CDR2 (germline): MNHNS, SASEGT. The CDR3 runs 15 residues. The chain's CDR3 is CASSEGGGTNEKLFF. CDR3 nucleotides: TGTGCCAGCAGTGAAGGTGGGGGGACTAATGAAAAACTGTTTTTT.

This chain connects TRBV2 to TRBJ2-1; D gene ambiguous. The CDR3 has 13 residues. The ends were cut back, 7 bases at V and 5 bases at J, with 12 bases in the middle. CDR1 is SNHLY and CDR2 is FYNNEI in the germline V gene. CDR3 nucleotide sequence: TGTGCCAGCAACACCCGACACCACAATGAGCAGTTCTTC. The encoded protein is CASNTRHHNEQFF.

This clone has only a few counts. The chain is built from TRBV5-1 and TRBJ2-1; 14 nucleotides align to TRBD2. Looked up from germline, CDR1 is SGHRS and CDR2 is YFSETQ. The CDR3 sequence is 16 residues long. V shed 2 bases, J shed 8 bases, and the junction held 6 bases outside the gene matches. CDR3 sequence: CASSLGTSGSLYEQFF. The DNA of the CDR3 is TGCGCCAGCAGCTTAGGGACTAGCGGGAGTTTATATGAGCAGTTCTTC. The variable domain in full, with the rest retrieved from reference TRBV5-1 and TRBJ2-1, is KAGVTQTPRYLIKTRGQQVTLSCSPISGHRSVSWYQQTPGQGLQFLFEYFSETQRNKGNFPGRFSGRQFSNSRSEMNVSTLELGDSALYLCASSLGTSGSLYEQFFGPGTRLTVL.

This chain links TRBV6-4 with TRBJ2-3, with 10 positions matching TRBD2. V shed 3 bases and J 4 bases; nucleotides not matched to a gene: 1. The CDR3 extends over 14 amino acids. Germline V gives CDR1 MRHNA, CDR2 SNTAGT. This CDR3 is CASSEAGGADTQYF. In DNA, the CDR3 is TGTGCCAGCAGTGAAGCGGGAGGGGCAGATACGCAGTATTTT.

The chain is built from TRBV7-9 and TRBJ2-6; D might be TRBD2 (5 bases). Trimming cost V 3 bases and J 0 bases, with 9 bases left between them. CDR1 is SEHNR, CDR2 FQNEAQ, per germline (reference sequence). The CDR3 is made up of 16 amino acids. This CDR3 is CASSLIGDSGANVLTF. CDR3 in DNA: TGTGCCAGCAGCTTGATCGGGGACTCTGGGGCCAACGTCCTGACTTTC.

The rearrangement joins TRBV7-9 to TRBJ2-3, with a weak D call TRBD1 (6 bases). Germline V gene sequence: CDR1 SEHNR, CDR2 FQNEAQ (reference sequence). The CDR3 is made up of 15 amino acids. Trimming took off 9 bases at V and 5 bases at J, with 21 bases between the two ends. This CDR3 is CAREPLTGTGDTQYF. DNA of the CDR3: TGTGCCAGGGAACCATTAACAGGGACGGGAGATACGCAGTATTTT. The variable domain in full, completed from reference TRBV7-9 and TRBJ2-3, reads DTGVSQNPRHKITKRGQNVTFRCDPISEHNRLYWYRQTLGQGPEFLTYFQNEAQLEKSRLLSDRFSAERPKGSFSTLEIQRTEQGDSAMYLCAREPLTGTGDTQYFGPGTRLTVL.

This chain links TRBV9 with TRBJ2-2, with D possibly matching TRBD2 (5 bases). V lost 0 bases to trimming and J lost 1 base, with 7 bases between them. Germline CDR1 and CDR2: SGDLS and YYNGEE. The CDR3 is 15 residues long. DNA of the CDR3: TGTGCCAGCAGCGTAGTTCGGGGGAACACCGGGGAGCTGTTTTTT. It translates to CASSVVRGNTGELFF.

This sequence joins TRBV6-5 and TRBJ2-7; D may be TRBD1 (6 bases). From germline, CDR1 is MNHEY and CDR2 SVGAGI. Trimming took off 6 bases at V and 2 bases at J, with 11 bases between the two ends. CDR3 length equals 13 residues. CDR3 nucleotide sequence: TGTGCCAGCAGCCGGGACAACCCCTACGAGCAGTACTTC. It yields the protein CASSRDNPYEQYF.